Given below is one TCR beta chain in context. Its antigen is not known. The data originate from a study of siplizumab effects on memory and regulatory T cells. General study results and limits: Just a small share of alloreactive clones was traced back to unstimulated subsets.

Roughly 10^5 TCR templates per sample were sequenced. Assay used: immunoSEQ multiplex PCR; TCRdb lists only in-frame clones, some missing. Of under 95,000 clones listed, over 85% were seen once; the top ten hold around 0.3%. The sample was non-Treg CD4+ T cells sorted from blood. This clonotype originated in a human donor in good health.

CDR3 protein: CASRLKGGDQPQHF. The CDR3 DNA follows: TGTGCCAGCAGACTAAAGGGTGGGGATCAGCCCCAGCATTTT. The chain recombines TRBV6-6 with TRBJ1-5; D is unclear. CDR3 length: 14 amino acids. Germline V CDR1 and CDR2: MNHNY, SVGAGI (reference sequence). Trimming took 6 bases from V and 5 from J, leaving 14 bases between them.